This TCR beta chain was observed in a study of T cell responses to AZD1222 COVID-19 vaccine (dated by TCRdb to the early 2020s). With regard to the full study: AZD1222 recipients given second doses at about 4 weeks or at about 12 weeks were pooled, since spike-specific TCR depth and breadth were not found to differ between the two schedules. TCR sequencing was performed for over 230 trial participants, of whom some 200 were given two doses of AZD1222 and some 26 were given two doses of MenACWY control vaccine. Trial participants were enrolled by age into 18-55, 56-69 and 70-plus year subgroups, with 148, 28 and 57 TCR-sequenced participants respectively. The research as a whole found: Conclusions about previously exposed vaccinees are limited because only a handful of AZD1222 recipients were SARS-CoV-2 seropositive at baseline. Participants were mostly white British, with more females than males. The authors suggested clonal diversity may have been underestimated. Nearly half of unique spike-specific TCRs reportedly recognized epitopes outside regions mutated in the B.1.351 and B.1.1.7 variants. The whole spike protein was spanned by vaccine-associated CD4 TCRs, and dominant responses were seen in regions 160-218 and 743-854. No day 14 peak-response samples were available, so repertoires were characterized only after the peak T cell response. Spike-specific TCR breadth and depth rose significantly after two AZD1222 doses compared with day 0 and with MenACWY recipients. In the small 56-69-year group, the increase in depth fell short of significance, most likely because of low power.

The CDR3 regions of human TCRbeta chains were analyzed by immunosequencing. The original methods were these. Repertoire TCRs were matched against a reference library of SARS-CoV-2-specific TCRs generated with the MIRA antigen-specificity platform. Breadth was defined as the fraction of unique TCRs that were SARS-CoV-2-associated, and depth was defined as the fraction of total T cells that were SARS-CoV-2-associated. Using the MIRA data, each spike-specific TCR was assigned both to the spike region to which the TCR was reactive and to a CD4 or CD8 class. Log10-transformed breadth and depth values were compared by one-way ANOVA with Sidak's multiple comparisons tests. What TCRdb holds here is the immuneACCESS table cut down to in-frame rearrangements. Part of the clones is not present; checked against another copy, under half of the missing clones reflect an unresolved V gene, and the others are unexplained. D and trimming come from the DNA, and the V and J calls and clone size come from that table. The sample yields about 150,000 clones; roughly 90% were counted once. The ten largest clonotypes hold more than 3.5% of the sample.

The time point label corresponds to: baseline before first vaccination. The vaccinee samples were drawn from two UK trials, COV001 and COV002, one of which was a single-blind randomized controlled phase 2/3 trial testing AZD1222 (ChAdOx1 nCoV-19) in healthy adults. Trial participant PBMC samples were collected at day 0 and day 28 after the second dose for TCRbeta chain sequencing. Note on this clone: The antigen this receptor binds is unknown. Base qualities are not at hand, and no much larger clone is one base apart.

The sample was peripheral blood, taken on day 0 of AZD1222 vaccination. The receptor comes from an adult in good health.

This receptor has the CDR3 CASSMGQGGNQPQHF. The DNA is as follows: TGTGCCAGTAGTATGGGTCAGGGGGGCAATCAGCCCCAGCATTTT. The V gene is TRBV19 and the J gene is TRBJ1-5; 7 central nucleotides agree with TRBD1. The CDR3 has 15 amino acids, counting the end cysteine and phenylalanine. This entry keeps only the CDR3 DNA: 45 bases, framed from base 1. The junction shows trimming of 3 bases on V and 2 bases on J, and the gene matches do not reach 4 bases of it. CDR1 and CDR2 are drawn from the germline V gene (reference sequence): LNHDA, SQIVND.